The entry below gives a single T cell receptor delta chain sequence along with its context. This DNA translates differently at residue 3 from the TCRdb protein, which is that of a much larger clone; a read error is likely, and the protein shown is the DNA's own translation. This specimen belongs to a study of gamma-delta T cells after stem cell transplantation. TCRdb re-processed the RT-PCR reads using CATT. The table has around 950 delta-chain clones, 3% to 4% seen once. Per germline, CDR1 GEAIGNYY and CDR2 EKD. This CDR3 is 19 amino acids long. The chain combines TRDV2 with TRDJ3; 7 bases line up with TRDD3. Material for sequencing was gamma-delta T cells. This TCR derives from a human donor. It is not recorded whose cells these are; they may come from a transplant donor. CDR3 sequence (DNA): TGTGCCTATGACACACCTGGGGGCCAACCATCCTGGGACACCCGACAGATGTTTTTC. It encodes CAYDTPGGQPSWDTRQMFF.